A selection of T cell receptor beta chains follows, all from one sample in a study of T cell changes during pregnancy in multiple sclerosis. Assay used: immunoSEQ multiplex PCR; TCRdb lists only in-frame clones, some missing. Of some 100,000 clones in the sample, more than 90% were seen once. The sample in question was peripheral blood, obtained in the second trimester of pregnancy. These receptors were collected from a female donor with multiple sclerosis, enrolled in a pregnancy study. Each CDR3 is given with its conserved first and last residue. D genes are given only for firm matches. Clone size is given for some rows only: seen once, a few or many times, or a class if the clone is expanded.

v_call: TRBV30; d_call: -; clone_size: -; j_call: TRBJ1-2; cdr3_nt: TGTGCCTGGAGAGAGGGGGGGGGCTATGGCTACACCTTC; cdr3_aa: CAWREGGGYGYTF
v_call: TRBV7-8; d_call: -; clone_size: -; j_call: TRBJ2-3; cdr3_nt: TGTGCCAGCAGCTTTGGGGATAGCGCTCCCGCAGATACGCAGTATTTT; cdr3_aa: CASSFGDSAPADTQYF
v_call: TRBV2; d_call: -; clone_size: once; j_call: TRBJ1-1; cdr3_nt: TGTGCCAGCAGTGAAGTGGGAGGGAGGACCACTGAAGCTTTCTTT; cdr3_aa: CASSEVGGRTTEAFF
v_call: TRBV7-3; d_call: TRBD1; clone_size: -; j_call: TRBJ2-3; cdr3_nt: TGTGCCAGCAGCTTAGGCCAGACAGGGAGTAGCACAGATACGCAGTATTTT; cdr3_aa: CASSLGQTGSSTDTQYF
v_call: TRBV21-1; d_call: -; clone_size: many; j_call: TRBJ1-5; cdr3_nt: TGTGCCAGCAGCAAAAGGCCTGGGCCAAGCAATCAGCCCCAGCATTTT; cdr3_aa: CASSKRPGPSNQPQHF
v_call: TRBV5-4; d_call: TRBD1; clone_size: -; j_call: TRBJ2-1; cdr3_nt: TGTGCCAGCAGCGGTCAGGGGGCGCGCTCCTACAATGAGCAGTTCTTC; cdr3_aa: CASSGQGARSYNEQFF
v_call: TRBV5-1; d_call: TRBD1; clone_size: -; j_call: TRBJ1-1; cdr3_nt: TGCGCCAGCAGCCAAGGCAGGACAGGGGTGAACACTGAAGCTTTCTTT; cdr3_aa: CASSQGRTGVNTEAFF
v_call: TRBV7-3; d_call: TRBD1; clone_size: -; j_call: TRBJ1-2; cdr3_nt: TGTGCCAGCAGCCTGGGGACAGAATCTAAAGGCTACACCTTC; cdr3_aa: CASSLGTESKGYTF
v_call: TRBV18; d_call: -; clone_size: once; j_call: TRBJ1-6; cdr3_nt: TGTGCCAGCTCACCAGGGGGCGAAGATTCACCCCTCCACTTT; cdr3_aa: CASSPGGEDSPLHF
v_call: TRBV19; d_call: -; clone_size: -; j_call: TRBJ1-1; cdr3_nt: TGTGCCAGTAGTATTACCGGGGGATTAGCTTTCTTT; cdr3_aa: CASSITGGLAFF
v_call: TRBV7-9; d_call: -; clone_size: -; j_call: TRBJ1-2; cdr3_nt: TGTGCCAGCAGCAAGACAGGTGATGGCTACACCTTC; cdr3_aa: CASSKTGDGYTF
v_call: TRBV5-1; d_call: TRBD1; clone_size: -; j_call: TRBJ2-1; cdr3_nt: TGCGCCAGCAGCGAAAGACAGGGCTTCCAGTTCTTC; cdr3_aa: CASSERQGFQFF
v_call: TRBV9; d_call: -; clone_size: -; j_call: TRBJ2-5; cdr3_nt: TGTGCCAGCAGCGTAGGAGGTTTGAGGCAAGAGACCCAGTACTTC; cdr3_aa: CASSVGGLRQETQYF
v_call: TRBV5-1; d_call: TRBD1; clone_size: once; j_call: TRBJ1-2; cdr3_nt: TGCGCCAGCAGCTTAACAGGGGATGGGCTCTATGGCTACACCTTC; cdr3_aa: CASSLTGDGLYGYTF
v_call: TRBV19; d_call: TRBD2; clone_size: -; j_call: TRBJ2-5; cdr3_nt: TGTGCCAGTAAACTAGCGGGGGGAAGCGCGACCCAGTACTTC; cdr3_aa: CASKLAGGSATQYF
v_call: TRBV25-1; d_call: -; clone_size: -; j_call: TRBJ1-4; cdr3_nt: TGTGCCAGCAGTGAATATCGACAGCCCGTATCAACTAATGAAAAACTGTTTTTT; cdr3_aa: CASSEYRQPVSTNEKLFF
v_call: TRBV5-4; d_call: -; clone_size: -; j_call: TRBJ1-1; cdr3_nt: TGTGCCAGCAGCTTGGGAACTAACACTGAAGCTTTCTTT; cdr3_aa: CASSLGTNTEAFF
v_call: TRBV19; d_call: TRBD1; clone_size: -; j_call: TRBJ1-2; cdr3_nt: TGTGCCAGTAGTATAGTCCAGGCCCGGACAGGAGGCTACACCTTC; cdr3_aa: CASSIVQARTGGYTF
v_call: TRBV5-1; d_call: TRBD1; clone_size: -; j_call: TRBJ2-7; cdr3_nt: TGCGCCAGCAACCGGGACAGGGCCTACGAGCAGTACTTC; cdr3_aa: CASNRDRAYEQYF
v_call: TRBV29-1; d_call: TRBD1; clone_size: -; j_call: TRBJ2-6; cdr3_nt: TGCAGCGTCCTGGAGCAGGGGGCGCGTACTGGGGCCAACGTCCTGACTTTC; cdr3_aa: CSVLEQGARTGANVLTF
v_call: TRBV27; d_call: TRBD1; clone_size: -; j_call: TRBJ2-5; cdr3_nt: TGTGCCAGCAGTTCCAGGACAGGGGGTGAGACCCAGTACTTC; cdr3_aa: CASSSRTGGETQYF
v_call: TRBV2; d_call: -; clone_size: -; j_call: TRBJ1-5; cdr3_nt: TGTGCCAGCAGTGGGCGCAGGGTAGGACAGCCCCAGCATTTT; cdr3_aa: CASSGRRVGQPQHF
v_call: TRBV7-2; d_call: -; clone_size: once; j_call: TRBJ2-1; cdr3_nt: TGTGCCAGCAGCCCCATCACAGGAAATGAGCAGTTCTTC; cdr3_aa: CASSPITGNEQFF
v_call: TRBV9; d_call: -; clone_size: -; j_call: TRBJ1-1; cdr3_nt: TGTGCCAGCAGCGTAGATGGGGACAAAAATTCAGCTTTCTTT; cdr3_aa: CASSVDGDKNSAFF
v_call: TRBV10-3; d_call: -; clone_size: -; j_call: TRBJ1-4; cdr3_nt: TGTGCCATCAGTGAGTCGTCGTTAACAGGGATTGGGGCAACTAATGAAAAACTGTTTTTT; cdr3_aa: CAISESSLTGIGATNEKLFF
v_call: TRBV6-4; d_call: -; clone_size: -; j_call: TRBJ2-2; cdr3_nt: TGTGCCAGCAGTGTGGAGGCAAGGAACACCGGGGAGCTGTTTTTT; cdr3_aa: CASSVEARNTGELFF
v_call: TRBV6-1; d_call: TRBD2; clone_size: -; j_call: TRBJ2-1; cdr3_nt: TGTGCCAGCAGCGCCATGGGACTAGCGTACAATGAGCAGTTCTTC; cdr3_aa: CASSAMGLAYNEQFF
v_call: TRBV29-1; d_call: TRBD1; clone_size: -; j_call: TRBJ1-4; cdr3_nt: TGCAGCGTTAAGACAGGGGGACCAACTAATGAAAAACTGTTTTTT; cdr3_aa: CSVKTGGPTNEKLFF